The following is a TCR beta chain sequence with its context. Its antigen is unknown. Base quality data are lacking; no much larger clone is found one base away. Its CDR3 holds 16 amino acids, cysteine through phenylalanine. Only the CDR3 DNA is retained, 48 bases long and in frame from the first base. Unmatched junction bases come to 7, with V trimmed by 1 base and J by 7 bases. CDR1 and CDR2 (SGHAT, FQNNGV) derive from the germline V gene. The data belong to a study of breast tumors, draining lymph nodes, adjacent tissues (dated by TCRdb to 2016 to 2018). Background for the entire study: TCR beta repertoires were compared across tumor, adjacent nontumor tissue and axillary lymph nodes obtained from breast cancer patients. The study was designed to assess the relationships and possible T-cell exchange between tumor, surrounding tissue and draining lymph node repertoires in human breast cancer. Results the study describes overall, beyond this receptor: In luminal-like breast cancer, tumor and nontumor tissue repertoires resembled each other significantly more than in basal-like breast cancer. Tumor T-cell repertoires showed less diversity than lymph node repertoires and more diversity than nontumor tissue repertoires, and tumor T-cell repertoires showed preferential V and J gene usage. The data were considered consistent with the idea that most tumor T cells come from the lymph node and then expand in tumor tissue. The conclusion that tumor T cells originate in lymph nodes was framed as consistent with a hypothesis rather than directly demonstrated.

Instrument on record: Illumina HiSeq 2000. Multiplex PCR amplification was used to build the TCR beta chain libraries. The amplified TCR beta chain products were analyzed by high-throughput sequencing. TCRdb applied fastp at Q25 and MiXCR to the public reads, then kept only in-frame beta chains. CDR3 protein sequences are deduplicated, and each keeps its most common genes and DNA. Counted in this sample were about 47,000 distinct CDR3 sequences; 20% to 25% of them appeared once. 6.5% to 8% of the sample goes to the ten largest clones. The receptor was derived from a female donor with breast cancer. Some clones in this sample may be carry-over from other donors' samples. The specimen was breast tumor tissue. Recombination linked TRBV11-2 to TRBJ1-5, with TRBD1 identical over 10 junction bases. The DNA reads TGTGCCAGCAGCTTAGGCGGACAGGGGGTTACACAGCCCCAGCATTTT. This gives the protein CASSLGGQGVTQPQHF.